The clone carrying this T cell receptor beta chain is medium-sized by share. Its specificity is not known. The data were obtained in a study of spatial heterogeneity in lung cancer. Study summary: Sequence detection consistently recorded a greater number of beta-chain than alpha-chain sequences. Every unique TCR and UMI combination, on average, appeared more than ten times in raw reads. General study results and limits: It was found that expanded intratumoral alpha and beta TCR counts tracked tumor mutation counts.

All TCR cDNA molecules were individually tagged with a unique molecular identifier. In TCRdb, the 5' RACE reads were re-called with MiXCR into one record per CDR3 protein. The sample has over 8,000 distinct CDR3 sequences, over 8.5% seen once; the top ten hold 12%. The time point was: sample taken at primary tumor resection. Sequencing of whole RNA from tumor, nontumor lung or frozen PBMC involved no sorting. Germline V gene lookup returns CDR1 SGHRS and CDR2 YFSETQ. V was shortened by 6 bases and J by 0 bases, with 13 bases between the two germline ends. CDR3 length: 16 residues. This chain uses TRBV5-1 with TRBJ1-6, with a possible D match to TRBD1 (5 bases). The clonotype comes from a male donor with early-stage non-small cell lung cancer. Sequences were derived from lung tumor tissue, sampled at surgery. The CDR3 bases are TGCGCCAGCACCTCCGGGGCAGGCTCCTATAATTCACCCCTCCACTTT. Protein sequence: CASTSGAGSYNSPLHF.